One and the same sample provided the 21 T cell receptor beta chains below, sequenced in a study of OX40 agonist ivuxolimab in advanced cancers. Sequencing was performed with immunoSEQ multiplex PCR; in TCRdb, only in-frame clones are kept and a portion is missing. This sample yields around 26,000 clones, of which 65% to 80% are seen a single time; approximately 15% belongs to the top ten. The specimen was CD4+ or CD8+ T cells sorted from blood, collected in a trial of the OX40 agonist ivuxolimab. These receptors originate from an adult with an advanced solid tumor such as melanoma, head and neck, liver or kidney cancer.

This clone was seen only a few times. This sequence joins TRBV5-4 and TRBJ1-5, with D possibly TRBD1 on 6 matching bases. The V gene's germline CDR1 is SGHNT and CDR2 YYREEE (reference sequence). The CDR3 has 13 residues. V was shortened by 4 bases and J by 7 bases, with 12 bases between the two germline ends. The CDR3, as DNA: TGTGCCAGCAGCAGGGGGATCAAACAGCCCCAGCATTTT. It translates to CASSRGIKQPQHF.

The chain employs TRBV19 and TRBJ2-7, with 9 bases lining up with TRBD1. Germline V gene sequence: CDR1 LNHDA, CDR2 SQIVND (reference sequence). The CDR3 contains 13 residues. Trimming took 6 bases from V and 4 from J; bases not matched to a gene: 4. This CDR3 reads CASRKQGAYEQYF. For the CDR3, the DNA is TGTGCCAGTAGAAAACAGGGGGCTTACGAGCAGTACTTC. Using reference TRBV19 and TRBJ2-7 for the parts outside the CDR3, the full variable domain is DGGITQSPKYLFRKEGQNVTLSCEQNLNHDAMYWYRQDPGQGLRLIYYSQIVNDFQKGDIAEGYSVSREKKESFPLTVTSAQKNPTAFYLCASRKQGAYEQYFGPGTRLTVT.

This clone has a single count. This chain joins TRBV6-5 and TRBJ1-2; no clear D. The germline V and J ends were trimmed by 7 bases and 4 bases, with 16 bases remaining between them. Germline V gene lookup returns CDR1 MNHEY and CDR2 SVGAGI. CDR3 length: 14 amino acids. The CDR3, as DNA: TGTGCCAGCAAAACCCGGAGGGCGGGCTATGGCTACACCTTC. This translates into CASKTRRAGYGYTF.

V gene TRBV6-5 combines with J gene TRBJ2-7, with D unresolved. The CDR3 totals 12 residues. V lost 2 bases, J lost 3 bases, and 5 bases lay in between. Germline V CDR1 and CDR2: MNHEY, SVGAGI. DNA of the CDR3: TGTGCCAGCAGTTACGATAACTACGAGCAGTACTTC. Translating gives CASSYDNYEQYF.

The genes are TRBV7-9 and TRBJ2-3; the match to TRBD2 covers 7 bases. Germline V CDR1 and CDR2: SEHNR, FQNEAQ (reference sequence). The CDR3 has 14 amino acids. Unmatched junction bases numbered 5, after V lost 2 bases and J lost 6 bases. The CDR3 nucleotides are TGTGCCAGCAGCTTAAACGTGGGGGGGGATACGCAGTATTTT. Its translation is CASSLNVGGDTQYF.

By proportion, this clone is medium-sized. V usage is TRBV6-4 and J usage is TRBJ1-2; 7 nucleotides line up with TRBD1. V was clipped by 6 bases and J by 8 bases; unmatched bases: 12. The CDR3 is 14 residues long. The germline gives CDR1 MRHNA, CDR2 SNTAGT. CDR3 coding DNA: TGTGCCAGCAGGGACGAGACAGGGCCGTTGGGCTACACCTTC. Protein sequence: CASRDETGPLGYTF.

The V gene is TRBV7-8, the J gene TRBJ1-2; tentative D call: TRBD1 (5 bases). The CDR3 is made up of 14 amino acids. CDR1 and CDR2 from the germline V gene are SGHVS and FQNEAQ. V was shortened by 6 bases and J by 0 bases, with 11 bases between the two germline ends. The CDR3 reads CASSYLTANYGYTF. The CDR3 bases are TGTGCCAGCAGTTATCTGACAGCTAACTATGGCTACACCTTC.

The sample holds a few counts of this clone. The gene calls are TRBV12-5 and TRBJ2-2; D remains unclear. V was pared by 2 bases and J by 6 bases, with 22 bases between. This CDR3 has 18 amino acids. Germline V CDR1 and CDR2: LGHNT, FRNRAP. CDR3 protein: CASGLLEGWVVWPGELFF. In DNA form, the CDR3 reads TGTGCTAGTGGTTTGCTCGAAGGCTGGGTGGTTTGGCCCGGGGAGCTGTTTTTT.

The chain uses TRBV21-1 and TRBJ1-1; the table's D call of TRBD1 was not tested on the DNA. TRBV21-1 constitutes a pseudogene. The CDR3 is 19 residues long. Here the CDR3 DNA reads TGTGCCAGCAATCGCAGACAGAGGAAACGGGTTGGAGTGAACACTGAAGCTTTCTTT. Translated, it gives CASNRRQRKRVGVNTEAFF.

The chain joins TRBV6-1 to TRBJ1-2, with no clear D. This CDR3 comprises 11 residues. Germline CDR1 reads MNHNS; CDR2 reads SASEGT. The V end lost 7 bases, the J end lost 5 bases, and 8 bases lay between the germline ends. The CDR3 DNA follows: TGTGCCAGCACCCCGGAATATGGCTACACCTTC. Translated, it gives CASTPEYGYTF.

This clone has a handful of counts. CDR3 nucleotides: TGTGCCAGCAGGGAAACTGGAAACACCATATATTTT. Amino acid sequence: CASRETGNTIYF. V and J are TRBV6-1 and TRBJ1-3, with D uncertain. Germline V gene lookup returns CDR1 MNHNS and CDR2 SASEGT. This CDR3 region has 12 residues. The V and J ends lost 6 bases and 2 bases respectively, with 5 bases between them.

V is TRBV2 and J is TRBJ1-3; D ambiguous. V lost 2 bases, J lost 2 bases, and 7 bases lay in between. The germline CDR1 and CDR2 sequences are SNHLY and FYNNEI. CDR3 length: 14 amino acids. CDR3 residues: CASSETGAGNTIYF. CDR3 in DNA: TGTGCCAGCAGTGAAACCGGAGCTGGAAACACCATATATTTT.

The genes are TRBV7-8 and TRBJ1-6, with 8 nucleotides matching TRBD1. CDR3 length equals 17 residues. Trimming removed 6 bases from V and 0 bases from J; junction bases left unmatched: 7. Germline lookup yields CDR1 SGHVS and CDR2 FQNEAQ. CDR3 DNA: TGTGCCAGCAGTCAAACAGGGGGTAGCTCCTATAATTCACCCCTCCACTTT. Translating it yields CASSQTGGSSYNSPLHF.

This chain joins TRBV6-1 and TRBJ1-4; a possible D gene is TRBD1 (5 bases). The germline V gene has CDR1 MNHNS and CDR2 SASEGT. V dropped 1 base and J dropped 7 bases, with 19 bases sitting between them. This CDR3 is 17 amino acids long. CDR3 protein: CASSEGLGQGNSEKLFF. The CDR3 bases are TGTGCCAGCAGTGAAGGGTTGGGTCAGGGTAACAGTGAAAAACTGTTTTTT.

Here the CDR3 DNA reads TGTGCCAGCAGCGCACAGGGGGCGATCTCTGGAAACACCATATATTTT. It specifies CASSAQGAISGNTIYF. The V call is TRBV9, the J call TRBJ1-3, with TRBD1 matching over 9 bases. V was clipped by 3 bases and J by 0 bases; unmatched bases: 4. Germline V gene data show CDR1 as SGDLS and CDR2 as YYNGEE. The CDR3 spans 16 residues.

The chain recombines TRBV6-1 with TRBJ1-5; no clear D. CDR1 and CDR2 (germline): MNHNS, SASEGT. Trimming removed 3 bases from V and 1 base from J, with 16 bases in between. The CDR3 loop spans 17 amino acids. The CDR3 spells CASSDSRRSNSNQPQHF. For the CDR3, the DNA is TGTGCCAGCAGTGATTCCAGGAGATCCAACAGCAATCAGCCCCAGCATTTT.

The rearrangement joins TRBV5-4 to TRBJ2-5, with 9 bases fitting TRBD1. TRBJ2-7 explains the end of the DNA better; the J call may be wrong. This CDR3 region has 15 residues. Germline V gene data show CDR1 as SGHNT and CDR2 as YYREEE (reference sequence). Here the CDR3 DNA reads TGTGCCAGCAGCTTGGGGACAGGGGTCACCTACGAGCAGTACTTC. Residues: CASSLGTGVTYEQYF.

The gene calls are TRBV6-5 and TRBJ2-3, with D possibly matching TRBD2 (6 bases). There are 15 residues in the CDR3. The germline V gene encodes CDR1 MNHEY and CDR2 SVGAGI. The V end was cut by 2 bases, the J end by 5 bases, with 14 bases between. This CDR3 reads CASSYGGSGVDTQYF. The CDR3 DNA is TGTGCCAGCAGTTACGGGGGGTCCGGTGTAGATACGCAGTATTTT.

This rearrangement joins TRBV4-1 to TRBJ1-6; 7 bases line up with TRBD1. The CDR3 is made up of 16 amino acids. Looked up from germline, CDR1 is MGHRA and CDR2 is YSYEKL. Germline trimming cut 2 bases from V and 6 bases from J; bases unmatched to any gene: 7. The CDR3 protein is CASSQPRDSRNSPLHF. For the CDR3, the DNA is TGCGCCAGCAGCCAACCTCGGGACAGCCGTAATTCACCCCTCCACTTT.

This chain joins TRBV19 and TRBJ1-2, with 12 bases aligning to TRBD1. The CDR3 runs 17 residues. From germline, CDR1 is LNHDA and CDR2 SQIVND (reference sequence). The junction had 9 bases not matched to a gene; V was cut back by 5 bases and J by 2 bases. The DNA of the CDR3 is TGTGCCAGTAGTCCCTCGGGACAGGGGGCCTTCAACTATGGCTACACCTTC. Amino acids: CASSPSGQGAFNYGYTF. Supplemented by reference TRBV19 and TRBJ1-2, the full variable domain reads DGGITQSPKYLFRKEGQNVTLSCEQNLNHDAMYWYRQDPGQGLRLIYYSQIVNDFQKGDIAEGYSVSREKKESFPLTVTSAQKNPTAFYLCASSPSGQGAFNYGYTFGSGTRLTVV.

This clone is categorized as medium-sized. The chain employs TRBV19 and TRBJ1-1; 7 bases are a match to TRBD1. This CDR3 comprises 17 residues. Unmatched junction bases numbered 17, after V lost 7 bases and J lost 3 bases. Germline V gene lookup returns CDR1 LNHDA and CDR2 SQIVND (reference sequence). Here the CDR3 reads CASMGLRGRDWYTEAFF. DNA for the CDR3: TGTGCCAGTATGGGGTTAAGGGGGCGCGACTGGTACACTGAAGCTTTCTTT.